This TCR beta chain was sequenced in a study of blood T cell repertoires in COVID-19. Study-wide context: The cDNA or gDNA used as material had been derived from T cells, B-cell-depleted T cells, or PBMCs.

Germline V CDR1 and CDR2: SNHLY, FYNNEI. CDR3 length: 13 residues. V was shortened by 6 bases and J by 7 bases, with 13 bases between the two germline ends. Original handling: By means of reference gene primer amplification, nucleated cell counts were estimated. Profiling relied on immunoSEQ multiplex PCR, and the TCRdb table lists in-frame clones only, not all of them. Clone size and V and J calls were adopted from that table, with D and trimming inferred from the DNA. The sample contains approximately 460,000 clones, 75% to 90% of which appear only once. The chain joins TRBV2 to TRBJ1-5; D is unresolved. The sequenced sample was peripheral blood. The TCR was taken from a man aged 18 to 29 with COVID-19, enrolled during active disease. The DNA for the CDR3 is TGTGCCAGCAGCCTTCAACTCTCCCAGCCCCAGCATTTT. Amino acid sequence: CASSLQLSQPQHF.